The present TCR beta chain was sequenced within a study of blood T cell repertoires in COVID-19. The CDR3 length is 16 residues. The junction had 9 bases not matched to a gene; V was cut back by 2 bases and J by 7 bases. Germline V gene data show CDR1 as SGHTA and CDR2 as FQGNSA. Methods used by the authors: Amplified reference gene primers provided the basis for estimating nucleated cell counts. This table comes from immunoSEQ multiplex PCR, and its TCRdb copy is limited to in-frame clones, with some not included. V, J and clone size were drawn from that table, and D and trimming were deduced from the DNA. The table lists 75,000 to 100,000 clones, around nine tenths of them singletons. This clone was detected a few times.

The specimen was peripheral blood. This clonotype originated in a man in his sixties with acute or convalescent COVID-19. The rearrangement joins TRBV7-2 to TRBJ2-2; TRBD2 matches 8 bases. The CDR3 DNA sequence: TGTGCCAGCAGCTTACTCAGCGGGGGTCGAATCGGGGAGCTGTTTTTT. It codes for CASSLLSGGRIGELFF.